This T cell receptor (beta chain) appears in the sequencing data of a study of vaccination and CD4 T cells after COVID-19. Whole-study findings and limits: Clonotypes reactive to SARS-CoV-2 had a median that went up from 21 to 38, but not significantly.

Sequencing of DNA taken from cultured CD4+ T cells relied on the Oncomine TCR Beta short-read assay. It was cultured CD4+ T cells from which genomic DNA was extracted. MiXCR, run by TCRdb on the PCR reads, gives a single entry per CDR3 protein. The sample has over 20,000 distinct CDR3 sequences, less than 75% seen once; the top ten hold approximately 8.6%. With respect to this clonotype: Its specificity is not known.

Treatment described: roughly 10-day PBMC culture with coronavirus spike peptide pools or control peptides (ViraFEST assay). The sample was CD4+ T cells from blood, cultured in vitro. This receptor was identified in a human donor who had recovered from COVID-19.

The CDR3 here is CASSLGGSSYNSPLHF. The CDR3 region has the DNA TGTGCCAGTAGTCTAGGCGGGAGCTCCTATAATTCACCCCTCCACTTT. The chain combines TRBV19 with TRBJ1-6; no clear D. Germline V gene sequence: CDR1 LNHDA, CDR2 SQIVND (reference sequence). The CDR3 has 16 amino acids. Between the trimmed V and J ends, which lost 5 bases and 0 bases, there was a span of 11 bases.